The T cell receptor (beta chain) described here comes from a study of Graves' ophthalmopathy and Graves' hyperthyroidism. Moderate-to-severe activity, with CAS ≥3, NOSPECS ≥4 and duration under 3 months, characterized the donors with ophthalmopathy. This CDR3 has 13 residues. CDR1 SNHLY and CDR2 FYNNEI come from the germline V gene. The V and J ends lost 7 bases and 5 bases respectively, with 14 bases between them. Amplification targeted the TCR beta CDR3 regions, with RNA transcripts as the source material. RT-PCR with HTBI primers came first, then second-round multiplex PCR. TCRdb passed the multiplex PCR reads through MiXCR, listing each CDR3 protein once. The table includes approximately 500,000 distinct CDR3 sequences, approximately 15% detected once.

The sample was blood. The J gene is TRBJ1-1, the V gene TRBV2; TRBD1 might be the D (5 bases). This clonotype originated in a woman aged 25 to 39 with Graves' ophthalmopathy. CDR3 protein: CASKGEGRTEAFF. In nucleotides, the CDR3 is TGTGCCAGCAAAGGGGAGGGTAGGACTGAAGCTTTCTTT.